The following is a T cell receptor beta chain sequence with its context. These data originate in a study of human T cells and chemical hapten exposure. The sample's time point: patch test 1, 2 weeks after DPC sensitization. The treatment here: therapeutic diphenylcyclopropenone sensitization with weekly scalp DPC. Germline V gene sequence: CDR1 SGHVS, CDR2 FNYEAQ. Trimming cost V 5 bases and J 9 bases; bases outside gene matches: 6. The CDR3 has 14 residues. TCRdb itself ran the RACE reads through MiXCR, one entry per CDR3 protein. The table has fewer than 95,000 distinct CDR3 sequences, 10% to 13% seen once.

The sequence was collected from a man aged 40-50 years with alopecia areata. Some clones in this sample may be carry-over from other donors' samples. This material consisted of whole blood, taken in connection with sensitization to the hapten diphenylcyclopropenone (DPC). The rearrangement uses TRBV7-6 and TRBJ2-1; 11 nucleotides match TRBD1. CDR3 protein: CASSPRTGGPEQFF. The CDR3 DNA reads TGTGCCAGCAGCCCCAGGACAGGGGGCCCTGAGCAGTTCTTC.